This TCR beta chain was captured in a study of memory CD4+ T cells and cytomegalovirus serostatus. This table comes from immunoSEQ multiplex PCR, and its TCRdb copy is limited to in-frame clones, with some not included. This sample carries 70,000 or so clones, 60% to 80% of them seen once, and the ten largest clones take 2% to 3%. The germline V gene encodes CDR1 SGHAT and CDR2 FQNNGV. The V segment lost 8 bases and the J segment 3 bases; nucleotides outside the gene matches: 3. CDR3 size: 14 residues. The sort gate was single viable CD3+CD4+CD8-CD45RO+ cells for memory CD4+ T cells. This chain joins TRBV11-2 and TRBJ2-2, with TRBD1 matching over 10 bases. Material: memory CD4+ T cells from blood. The sequence derives from an adult in good health and CMV-seropositive. The chain's CDR3 is CASSGQGYTGELFF. Written as DNA, the CDR3 is TGTGCCAGCTCGGGACAGGGGTACACCGGGGAGCTGTTTTTT.